This is a list of T cell receptor beta chains from one sample in a study of graft-versus-host responses after intestinal transplantation. For these receptors, no antigen is known. The repertoire was sequenced with immunoSEQ multiplex PCR; TCRdb's copy has only in-frame clones and lacks some. The sample lists around 77,000 clones; around 96% were seen once. The sample in question was unstimulated CD8+ T cells sorted from spleen or lymph node cells, obtained before intestinal transplant. The source is a human donor who received an intestinal transplant. The CDR3 runs from the conserved cysteine through the conserved F or W. A D gene is named only where the DNA matches it firmly. Some rows mark clone size as missing; the rest say once, few, many or name a class of expanded clone.

j_call	clone_size	v_call	d_call	cdr3_aa	cdr3_nt
TRBJ2-5	-	TRBV11-2	-	CASSSWQVQETQYF	TGTGCCAGCAGCTCCTGGCAGGTCCAAGAGACCCAGTACTTC
TRBJ2-7	once	TRBV27	-	CASWAGQAGEQYF	TGTGCCAGCTGGGCGGGCCAAGCGGGCGAGCAGTACTTC
TRBJ2-5	-	TRBV6-5	-	CASSYSSGGIQETQYF	TGTGCCAGCAGTTACTCTTCAGGAGGAATTCAAGAGACCCAGTACTTC
TRBJ2-2	few	TRBV27	TRBD1	CASRTGGNTGELFF	TGTGCCAGCCGGACAGGGGGCAACACCGGGGAGCTGTTTTTT
TRBJ1-5	-	TRBV6-1	-	CASSDYDRWKTLPQHF	TGTGCCAGCAGTGACTACGACAGGTGGAAGACTCTGCCCCAGCATTTT
TRBJ1-5	once	TRBV27	-	CASSLLGGGGSNQPQHF	TGTGCCAGCAGTCTACTTGGGGGGGGTGGAAGCAATCAGCCCCAGCATTTT
TRBJ2-7	once	TRBV27	TRBD1	CASSFLGTGGYEQYF	TGTGCCAGCAGTTTTTTAGGAACAGGGGGCTACGAGCAGTACTTC
TRBJ1-2	-	TRBV9	-	CASSEGNEGGYTF	TGTGCCAGCAGCGAAGGGAATGAGGGTGGCTACACCTTC
TRBJ2-1	once	TRBV19	TRBD2	CASSMIAGGIGEQFF	TGTGCCAGTAGTATGATAGCGGGAGGCATCGGGGAGCAGTTCTTC
TRBJ2-7	-	TRBV5-1	TRBD1	CASSSGTDRSYEQYF	TGCGCCAGCAGCTCCGGGACAGACCGCTCCTACGAGCAGTACTTC
TRBJ2-7	once	TRBV30	-	CAWRENRDDYYEQYF	TGTGCCTGGAGGGAAAACAGGGATGATTACTACGAGCAGTACTTC
TRBJ2-7	-	TRBV6-6	TRBD1	CASSYSLQGINEQYF	TGTGCCAGCAGTTACTCGTTACAGGGGATAAACGAGCAGTACTTC
TRBJ2-3	-	TRBV5-1	-	CASSRKTLTDTQYF	TGCGCCAGCAGCCGGAAAACTTTGACAGATACGCAGTATTTT
TRBJ2-1	-	TRBV9	TRBD2	CASSVAGGGLSEQFF	TGTGCCAGCAGCGTCGCCGGGGGAGGGTTGAGTGAGCAGTTCTTC
TRBJ1-1	-	TRBV28	-	CASRPSNTEAFF	TGTGCCAGCAGACCCTCGAACACTGAAGCTTTCTTT
TRBJ1-1	once	TRBV27	-	CASSPRKTANTEAFF	TGTGCCAGCAGCCCTCGAAAGACGGCGAACACTGAAGCTTTCTTT
TRBJ2-1	-	TRBV14	TRBD2	CASSLRLAGVNEQFF	TGTGCCAGCAGCCTACGACTAGCGGGAGTCAATGAGCAGTTCTTC
TRBJ2-7	-	TRBV27	TRBD2	CASSPSGAGLYEQYF	TGTGCCAGCAGTCCCTCTGGAGCGGGGCTCTACGAGCAGTACTTC
TRBJ2-7	-	TRBV9	TRBD2	CASSVGAGTYEQYF	TGTGCCAGCAGCGTAGGAGCGGGAACCTACGAGCAGTACTTC
TRBJ2-1	-	TRBV7-2	TRBD1	CASSLVGDRVGNEQFF	TGTGCCAGCAGCTTAGTCGGGGACAGGGTGGGGAATGAGCAGTTCTTC
TRBJ2-2	-	TRBV25-1	-	CASSVAGLTGELFF	TGTGCCAGCAGTGTGGCAGGGTTAACCGGGGAGCTGTTTTTT
TRBJ2-5	-	TRBV15	TRBD2	CATSKGRDDGEETQYF	TGTGCCACCAGCAAAGGGAGGGACGATGGTGAGGAGACCCAGTACTTC
TRBJ2-2	once	TRBV15	-	CATSRYSTGELFF	TGTGCCACCAGCAGATACAGCACCGGGGAGCTGTTTTTT
TRBJ2-5	-	TRBV6-1	TRBD1	CASRGGRGQGETQYF	TGTGCCAGCAGGGGGGGCAGGGGGCAGGGAGAGACCCAGTACTTC
TRBJ2-3	-	TRBV10-3	TRBD2	CAISESLAGEAAQYF	TGTGCCATCAGTGAGTCTCTAGCGGGAGAGGCCGCGCAGTATTTT
TRBJ2-7	-	TRBV15	TRBD2	CATSSPRAGGPDEQYF	TGTGCCACCAGCAGCCCTAGGGCGGGAGGGCCGGACGAGCAGTACTTC
TRBJ1-5	-	TRBV4-1	-	CASSQGMGNQPQHF	TGCGCCAGCAGCCAAGGAATGGGCAATCAGCCCCAGCATTTT
TRBJ1-2	-	TRBV11-3	-	CASSLEPYRPYGYTF	TGTGCCAGCAGCTTAGAACCCTATAGGCCCTATGGCTACACCTTC
TRBJ1-1	-	TRBV29-1	-	CSVEGGLNTEAFF	TGCAGCGTTGAAGGGGGGTTGAACACTGAAGCTTTCTTT
TRBJ1-5	-	TRBV2	-	CASSEVPGYNQPQHF	TGTGCCAGCAGTGAGGTCCCGGGATACAATCAGCCCCAGCATTTT
TRBJ2-1	-	TRBV12-5	TRBD2	CASGLVRWDYHTYNEQFF	TGTGCTAGTGGTTTGGTACGGTGGGACTACCATACCTACAATGAGCAGTTCTTC
TRBJ2-1	-	TRBV25-1	TRBD1	CASGDRGPYNEQFF	TGTGCCAGCGGTGACAGGGGGCCATACAATGAGCAGTTCTTC
TRBJ2-1	-	TRBV18	TRBD2	CASSPAGGHNEQFF	TGTGCCAGCTCACCAGCGGGAGGGCACAATGAGCAGTTCTTC
TRBJ2-4	-	TRBV11-2	-	CASRPVGGPQNIQYF	TGTGCCAGCAGACCGGTAGGAGGGCCCCAAAACATTCAGTACTTC
TRBJ2-7	-	TRBV29-1	-	CSVERHYEQYF	TGCAGCGTTGAGCGCCACTACGAGCAGTACTTC
TRBJ2-3	-	TRBV9	TRBD1	CASSAWTGPTDTQYF	TGTGCCAGCAGCGCCTGGACAGGGCCCACAGATACGCAGTATTTT
TRBJ2-7	-	TRBV13	TRBD2	CASSSSGSSYEQYF	TGTGCCAGCAGCTCTAGCGGGAGCTCCTACGAGCAGTACTTC
TRBJ1-3	-	TRBV5-1	-	CASSLEGYGNTIYF	TGCGCCAGCAGCTTGGAAGGGTATGGAAACACCATATATTTT
TRBJ2-1	-	TRBV7-3	-	CASSLVVSDEQFF	TGTGCCAGCAGCTTAGTAGTTTCGGATGAGCAGTTCTTC
TRBJ2-3	-	TRBV18	-	CASSLADGTDTQYF	TGTGCCAGCTCACTGGCGGATGGCACAGATACGCAGTATTTT
TRBJ2-3	-	TRBV27	-	CASSLIGTDTQYF	TGTGCCAGCAGTTTAATAGGCACAGATACGCAGTATTTT
TRBJ1-1	-	TRBV6-1	-	CASNQGTEAFF	TGTGCCAGCAATCAAGGTACTGAAGCTTTCTTT
TRBJ1-1	-	TRBV4-1	-	CASRRVWRRNTEAFF	TGCGCCAGCAGGCGTGTCTGGCGGAGGAACACTGAAGCTTTCTTT
TRBJ2-7	-	TRBV6-5	-	CASSYGGNSYEQYF	TGTGCCAGCAGTTATGGCGGGAACTCCTACGAGCAGTACTTC
TRBJ1-3	-	TRBV5-6	-	CASSLWWERPLSGNTIYF	TGTGCCAGCAGCCTGTGGTGGGAACGCCCCCTCTCTGGAAACACCATATATTTT
TRBJ1-1	-	TRBV4-1	TRBD1	CASSQDPGGYTEAFF	TGCGCCAGCAGCCAAGATCCAGGGGGCTACACTGAAGCTTTCTTT
TRBJ2-7	-	TRBV7-9	-	CASSLGVSYEQYF	TGTGCCAGCAGCTTGGGTGTCTCCTACGAGCAGTACTTC
TRBJ2-7	-	TRBV7-9	TRBD2	CASSGRGLAAYEQYF	TGTGCCAGCAGCGGCCGGGGACTAGCGGCCTACGAGCAGTACTTC
TRBJ2-7	-	TRBV28	TRBD2	CASSPVSGVEHEQYF	TGTGCCAGCAGTCCGGTCAGCGGGGTTGAACACGAGCAGTACTTC
TRBJ1-2	-	TRBV5-1	TRBD1	CASSFRDRGFNVYGYTF	TGCGCCAGCAGCTTCCGGGACAGGGGCTTCAACGTCTATGGCTACACCTTC
TRBJ2-7	-	TRBV5-4	TRBD2	CASSWWTSGSPYEQYF	TGTGCCAGCAGCTGGTGGACTAGCGGGAGCCCCTACGAGCAGTACTTC
TRBJ2-5	-	TRBV9	TRBD2	CASSVGLAGRETQYF	TGTGCCAGCAGCGTAGGGCTAGCGGGACGGGAGACCCAGTACTTC